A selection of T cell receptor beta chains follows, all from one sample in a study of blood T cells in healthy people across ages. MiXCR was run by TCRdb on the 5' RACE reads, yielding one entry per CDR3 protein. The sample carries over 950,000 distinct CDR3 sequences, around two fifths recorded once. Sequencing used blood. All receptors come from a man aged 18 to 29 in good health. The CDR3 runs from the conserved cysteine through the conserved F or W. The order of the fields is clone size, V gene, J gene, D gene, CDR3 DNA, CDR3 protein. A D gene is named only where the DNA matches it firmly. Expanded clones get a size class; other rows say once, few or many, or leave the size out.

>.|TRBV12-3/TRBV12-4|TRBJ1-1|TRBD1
TGTGCCAGCAGAAAGACAGGGGGCTCTGAAGCTTTCTTT
CASRKTGGSEAFF
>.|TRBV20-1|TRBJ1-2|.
TGCAGTCCCCGCCTGGAGGGCGGGGGCTACACCTTC
CSPRLEGGGYTF
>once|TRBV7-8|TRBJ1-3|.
TGTGCCAGCAGCTTAACCAGAGCTGGAAACACCATATATTTT
CASSLTRAGNTIYF
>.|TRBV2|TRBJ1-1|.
TGTGCCACCCTCACGGGGATTGAAGCTTTCTTT
CATLTGIEAFF
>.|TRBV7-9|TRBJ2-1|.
TGTGCCAGCAGTCCTCAGGATCAAGAGACCCAGTTCTTC
CASSPQDQETQFF
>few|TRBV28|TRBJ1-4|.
TGTGCCAGCAGCCCTGGTGATAATGAAAAACTGTTTTTT
CASSPGDNEKLFF
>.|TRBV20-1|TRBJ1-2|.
TGCAGTGCTAGAGGGAGGTACACCTTC
CSARGRYTF
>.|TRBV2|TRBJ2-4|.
TGTGCCAGCAGTGAAGGAGGCGGGCCGGGGAACATTCAGTACTTC
CASSEGGGPGNIQYF
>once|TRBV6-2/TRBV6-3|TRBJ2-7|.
TGTGCCAGCAGTGACTCCTTGAGGAGCGAGCAGTACTTC
CASSDSLRSEQYF
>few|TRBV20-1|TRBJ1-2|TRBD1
TGCAGTGCTAGACGGGGACAGATGTATGGCTACACCTTC
CSARRGQMYGYTF
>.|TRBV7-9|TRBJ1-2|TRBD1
TGTGCCAGCAGCCCCATTGCAGGGGGCTATGGCTACACCTTC
CASSPIAGGYGYTF
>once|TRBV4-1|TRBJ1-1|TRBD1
TGCGCCAGCAGCCCAATGGGGACAGGGACTATGAACACTGAAGCTTTCTTT
CASSPMGTGTMNTEAFF
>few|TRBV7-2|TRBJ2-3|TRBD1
TGTGCCAGCCGGAGACAGGGGCACACAGATACGCAGTATTTT
CASRRQGHTDTQYF
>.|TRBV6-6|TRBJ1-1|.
TGTGCCAGCAGTTTCTGGACAAGAGCGAACACTGAAGCTTTCTTT
CASSFWTRANTEAFF
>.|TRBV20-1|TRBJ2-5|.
TGCAGTGCTAGAGATCAGCCCCTTCGGTTTGAGACCCAGTACTTC
CSARDQPLRFETQYF
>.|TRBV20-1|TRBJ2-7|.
TGCAGTGCTCCACGGACAGAGAACTACAATGAGCAGTACTTC
CSAPRTENYNEQYF
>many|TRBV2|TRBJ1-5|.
TGTGCCAGCAGCGGAGACGGGAATCAGCCCCAGCATTTT
CASSGDGNQPQHF
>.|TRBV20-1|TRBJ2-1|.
TGCAGTGCCTCGACGGCGGTGACCACCAACAATGAGCAGTTCTTC
CSASTAVTTNNEQFF
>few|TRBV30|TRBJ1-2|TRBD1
TGTGCCTGGAGTGTCGGCGACAGGGGCAACTATGGCTACACCTTC
CAWSVGDRGNYGYTF
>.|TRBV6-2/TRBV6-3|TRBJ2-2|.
TGTGCCAGCAGTTCTGCCGGACGGGGCGCGTCCGGGGAGCTGTTTTTT
CASSSAGRGASGELFF
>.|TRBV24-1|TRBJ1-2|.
TGTGCCACCAGTGACGTTACAGGGAAATCTAACTATGGCCACACCTTC
CATSDVTGKSNYGHTF
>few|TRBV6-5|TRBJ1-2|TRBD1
TGTGCCAGCAGTCATTCTCCCCAGGGGGACTATGGCTACACCTTC
CASSHSPQGDYGYTF
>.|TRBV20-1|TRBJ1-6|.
TGCAGTGCTAGGAAAGGCAATAATTCACCCCTCCACTTT
CSARKGNNSPLHF
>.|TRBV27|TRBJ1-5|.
TGTGCCAGCAGACCCCGCTGGACCGATGGAATAAGCAATCAGCCCCAGCATTTT
CASRPRWTDGISNQPQHF
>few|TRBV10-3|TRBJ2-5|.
TGTGCCATCAGCCGGGACCCAGAAGAGACCCAGTACTTC
CAISRDPEETQYF
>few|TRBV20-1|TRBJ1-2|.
TGCAGTGCAGTACAGGGACCAGCCTATGGCTACACCTTC
CSAVQGPAYGYTF
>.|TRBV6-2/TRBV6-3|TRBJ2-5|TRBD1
TGTGCCAGCAGTCCTCCGGACAGGATAGAGACCCAGTACTTC
CASSPPDRIETQYF
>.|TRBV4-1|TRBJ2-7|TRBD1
TGCGCCAGCAGCCGACTTAGACAGGGGAGCTCCTACAATGAGCAGTACTTC
CASSRLRQGSSYNEQYF
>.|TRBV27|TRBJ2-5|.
TGTGCCAGCAGTTTATCGTACAGCGAAAGGGGAGAGACCCAGTACTTC
CASSLSYSERGETQYF
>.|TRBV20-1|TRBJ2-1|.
TGCAGTGCTAGAGAAATGCGTCTAGCCCACAATGAGCAGTTCTTC
CSAREMRLAHNEQFF
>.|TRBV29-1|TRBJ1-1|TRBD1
TGCAGCGTTGACCGCGTGGGACCGGGACAGGGATTACCGAACACTGAAGCTTTCTTT
CSVDRVGPGQGLPNTEAFF
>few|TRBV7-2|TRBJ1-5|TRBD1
TGTGCCAGCAGCTTAGTGGGACAGGGTGAAAGTCAGCCCCAGCATTTT
CASSLVGQGESQPQHF
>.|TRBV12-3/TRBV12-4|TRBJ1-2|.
TGTGCCAGCAGTCCGTCCGGGGGCGTTTATCGAGGCTACACCTTC
CASSPSGGVYRGYTF
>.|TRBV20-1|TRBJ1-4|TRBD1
TGCAGTGCCGCACAGGGGTCGGATAATGAAAAACTGTTTTTT
CSAAQGSDNEKLFF
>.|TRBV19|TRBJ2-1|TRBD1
TGTGCCAGTAGTATACGAGACAGGGTGGGCAATGAGCAGTTCTTC
CASSIRDRVGNEQFF
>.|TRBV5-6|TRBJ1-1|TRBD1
TGTGCCAGCAGCTTGTACCAGGGGGCGCCGGTCACTGAAGCTTTCTTT
CASSLYQGAPVTEAFF
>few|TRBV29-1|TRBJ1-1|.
TGCAGCGTTTACACGCGAAACGCTGAAGCTTTCTTT
CSVYTRNAEAFF
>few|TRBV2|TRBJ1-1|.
TGTGCCAGCAGTGAGACAGATAACACTGAAGCTTTCTTT
CASSETDNTEAFF
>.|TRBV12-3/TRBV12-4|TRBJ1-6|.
TGTGCCAGCAATAGCTGGGGAAATTCACCCCTCCACTTT
CASNSWGNSPLHF
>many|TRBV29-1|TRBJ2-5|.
TGCAGCGTTGAAAAGAACCCTAGGGGCGAGACCCAGTACTTC
CSVEKNPRGETQYF
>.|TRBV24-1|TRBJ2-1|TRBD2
TGTGCCACCAGCTCCGGGACTAGCGTCAATGAGCAGTTCTTC
CATSSGTSVNEQFF
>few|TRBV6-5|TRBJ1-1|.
TGTGCCAGCAGATGGGGGCGGAGGGGACAGAACACTGAAGCTTTCTTT
CASRWGRRGQNTEAFF
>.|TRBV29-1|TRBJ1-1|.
TGCAGCGGTGAGGGGCCGGGGGACACTGAAGCTTTCTTT
CSGEGPGDTEAFF
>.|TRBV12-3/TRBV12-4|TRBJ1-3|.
TGTGCCAGCAGTTTGGATGGAGGAAACACCATATATTTT
CASSLDGGNTIYF
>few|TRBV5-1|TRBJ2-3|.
TGCGCCAGCAGCTTGCCGGGACAAGATACGCAGTATTTT
CASSLPGQDTQYF
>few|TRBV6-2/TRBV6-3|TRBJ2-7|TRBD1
TGTGCCAGCAGACCCCGGGACAGGGATTTCTACGAGCAGTACTTC
CASRPRDRDFYEQYF
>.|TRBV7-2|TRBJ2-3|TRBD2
TGTGCCAGCAGCTTAGTAGGCGGGGGGGGTGGCACAGATACGCAGTATTTT
CASSLVGGGGGTDTQYF
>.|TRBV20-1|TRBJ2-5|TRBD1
TGCAGTGCTAGAGACTTCCCGGGACAGGGAGGAAATGAGCAGTACTTC
CSARDFPGQGGNEQYF
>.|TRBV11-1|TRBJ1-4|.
TGTGCCAGCCAGGCACCGTCGGATGAAAAACTGTTTTTT
CASQAPSDEKLFF
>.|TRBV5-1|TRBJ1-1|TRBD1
TGCGCCAGCAGCTCACGGACAGGTGGGGCCACTGAAGCTTTCTTT
CASSSRTGGATEAFF
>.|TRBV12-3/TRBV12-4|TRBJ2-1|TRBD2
TGTGCCAGCAGTTCGGGGATAGCGGGGGACAATGAGCAGTTCTTC
CASSSGIAGDNEQFF
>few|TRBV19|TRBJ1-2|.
TGTGCCAGTAGTATCCGGGAAGGGCACTATGGCTACACCTTC
CASSIREGHYGYTF
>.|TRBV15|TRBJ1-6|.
TGTGCCACCAGCAGATCCCGGACAGTAAATTCACCCCTCCACTTT
CATSRSRTVNSPLHF
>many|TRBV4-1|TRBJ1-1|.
TGCGCCAGCAGCGTAGGGGTTTCCGAAGCTTTCTTT
CASSVGVSEAFF
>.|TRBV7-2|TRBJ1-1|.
TGTGCCAGCAGCTTAGCTATCGACACTGAAGCTTTCTTT
CASSLAIDTEAFF